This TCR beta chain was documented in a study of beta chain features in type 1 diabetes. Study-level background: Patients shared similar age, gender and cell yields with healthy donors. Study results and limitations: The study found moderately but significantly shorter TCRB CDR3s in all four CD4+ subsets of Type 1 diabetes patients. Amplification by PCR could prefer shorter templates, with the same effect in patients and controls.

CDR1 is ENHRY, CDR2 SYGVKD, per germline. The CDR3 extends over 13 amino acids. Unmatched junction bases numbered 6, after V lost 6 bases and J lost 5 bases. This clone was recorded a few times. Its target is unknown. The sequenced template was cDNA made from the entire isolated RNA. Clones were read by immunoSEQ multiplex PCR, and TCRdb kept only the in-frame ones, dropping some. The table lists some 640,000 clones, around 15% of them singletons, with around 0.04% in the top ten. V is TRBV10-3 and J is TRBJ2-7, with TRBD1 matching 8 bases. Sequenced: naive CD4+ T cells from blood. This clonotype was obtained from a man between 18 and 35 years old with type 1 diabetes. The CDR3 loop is CAIRRPGGHEQYF. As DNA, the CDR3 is TGTGCCATCAGGAGGCCAGGGGGCCACGAGCAGTACTTC.